This T cell receptor beta chain was observed in a study of T cell changes during pregnancy in multiple sclerosis (dated by TCRdb to between 2017 and 2020). Regarding the complete study: The study looked at changes in the T cell repertoire across pregnancy in women with multiple sclerosis.

The library was generated by the immunoSEQ multiplex PCR assay. TCRdb retrieved this table from immuneACCESS and kept in-frame rearrangements only. Not all clones are present; in checked studies, unresolved V genes account for under half, and no reason is known for the remainder. The sample includes approximately 30,000 clones, with about nine tenths observed a single time. The ten most abundant clones make up around 10% of the sample. For CDR1 and CDR2, the germline V gene lists MRHNA and SNTAGT. The junction carries 14 bases between V and J, which are trimmed by 7 bases and 1 base respectively. Including the terminal cysteine and phenylalanine, the CDR3 comprises 16 residues. Only the CDR3 DNA is retained, 48 bases long and in frame from the first base. Regarding this clone: Its binding antigen is unknown. One base away there is no much larger clone; base qualities are not given.

The origin of this receptor is a female donor with multiple sclerosis, enrolled in a pregnancy study. The chain links TRBV6-4 with TRBJ2-6; the D gene is perhaps TRBD2, from 7 matching bases. The sample consisted of CD8+ T cells from peripheral blood mononuclear cells, taken before pregnancy. CDR3 reads: CASTLGGASGANVLTF. The sequence in DNA is TGTGCCAGCACCCTAGGGGGGGCGTCTGGGGCCAACGTCCTGACTTTC.